The 8 T cell receptor beta chains listed next were all sequenced from one sample in a study of response to subunit inactivated influenza vaccine. TCRdb processed the RT-PCR reads anew with MiXCR; each CDR3 protein has one entry. The table lists approximately 700,000 distinct CDR3 sequences, around 14% of them singletons, with 5.5% to 7% in the top ten. The sequenced sample was PBMCs from blood, obtained 14 to 15 days before vaccination. These receptors came from a man in his forties or fifties who received an inactivated influenza vaccine.

A few counts support this clonotype. This sequence joins TRBV20-1 and TRBJ2-1; the match to TRBD1 covers 7 bases. Germline lookup yields CDR1 DFQATT and CDR2 SNEGSKA (reference sequence). This CDR3 contains 13 residues. The ends lost 6 bases at V and 5 bases at J; junction bases unmatched: 7. CDR3 coding DNA: TGCAGTGCCTTTGAGGGGGCCGACAATGAGCAGTTCTTC. Its protein is CSAFEGADNEQFF.

The chain recombines TRBV10-3 with TRBJ2-5; D ambiguous. There are 12 residues in the CDR3. CDR1 and CDR2 (germline): ENHRY, SYGVKD. V was clipped by 4 bases and J by 0 bases, with 3 bases between them. CDR3 in amino acids: CAISGDQETQYF. CDR3 nucleotide sequence: TGTGCCATCAGTGGGGACCAAGAGACCCAGTACTTC.

The chain has TRBV20-1 and TRBJ2-1, with 7 bases matching TRBD1. This CDR3 has 14 amino acids. With 6 bases clipped from V and 7 bases from J, the junction kept 12 bases outside the gene matches. Germline CDR1 reads DFQATT; CDR2 reads SNEGSKA (reference sequence). The CDR3 sequence is CSARGQVSKNEQFF. Written as DNA, the CDR3 is TGCAGTGCGAGGGGGCAGGTCTCCAAGAATGAGCAGTTCTTC.

A few counts support this clonotype. Here the CDR3 reads CASSRLDRGLYNEQFF. The CDR3 DNA reads TGTGCCAGCAGCCGCCTGGACAGGGGGTTATACAATGAGCAGTTCTTC. V and J are TRBV7-9 and TRBJ2-1; 10 nucleotides align to TRBD1. This CDR3 contains 16 residues. The junction had 8 bases not matched to a gene; V was cut back by 5 bases and J by 4 bases. Per the germline V gene, CDR1 is SEHNR and CDR2 is FQNEAQ (reference sequence).

There are a few counts of this clonotype. This CDR3 reads CSARVAVPSSYNEQFF. The CDR3 coding sequence is TGCAGTGCTAGAGTAGCGGTCCCGAGCTCCTACAATGAGCAGTTCTTC. The gene calls are TRBV20-1 and TRBJ2-1; D might be TRBD2 (6 bases). The V and J ends lost 1 base and 0 bases respectively, with 13 bases between them. The CDR3 totals 16 residues. Per germline, CDR1 DFQATT and CDR2 SNEGSKA (reference sequence).

This clonotype came up once. The V call is TRBV15, the J call TRBJ1-5; possibly TRBD1 for D (5 bases). V dropped 0 bases and J dropped 6 bases, with 12 bases sitting between them. The germline V gene has CDR1 LNHNV and CDR2 YYDKDF (reference sequence). This CDR3 region has 15 residues. The CDR3 region is CATSRDPDGGQPQHF. DNA for the CDR3: TGTGCCACCAGCAGAGATCCGGACGGGGGTCAGCCCCAGCATTTT.

The chain carries TRBV20-1 and TRBJ2-3; 9 nucleotides align to TRBD1. CDR1 and CDR2 from the germline V gene are DFQATT and SNEGSKA (reference sequence). CDR3 size: 15 residues. Germline trimming cut 3 bases from V and 4 bases from J; bases unmatched to any gene: 8. CDR3 in amino acids: CSASSGQGLADTQYF. CDR3 nucleotides: TGCAGTGCTAGTTCCGGACAGGGGTTGGCAGATACGCAGTATTTT.

This chain links TRBV7-2 with TRBJ2-1, with no clear D. This CDR3 comprises 16 residues. The V end was cut by 0 bases, the J end by 0 bases, with 9 bases between. Germline CDR1 and CDR2: SGHTA and FQGNSA. In nucleotides, the CDR3 is TGTGCCAGCAGCTTAGCGTGGGTTAGCTCCTACAATGAGCAGTTCTTC. Its translation is CASSLAWVSSYNEQFF.